This T cell receptor (beta chain) comes out of a study of cytomegalovirus exposure and HLA in healthy donors. Study results and caveats: In presence/absence analyses, roughly uniform sequencing depth across donors was assumed.

V lost 2 bases to trimming and J lost 2 bases, with 10 bases between them. The CDR3 has 14 amino acids. The germline V gene encodes CDR1 LNHNV and CDR2 YYDKDF (reference sequence). PCR used 60 Vbeta primers and 13 Jbeta primers. The data were produced by immunoSEQ multiplex PCR, yet TCRdb's version contains in-frame clones alone and is incomplete. This table has roughly 180,000 clones, about 79% appearing once. As regards this clone: Its matching antigen is unknown.

This sequence was found in a female donor in good health and CMV-seronegative. The specimen was PBMCs. The J gene is TRBJ2-7, the V gene TRBV15; weak D call: TRBD1 (5 bases). Here the CDR3 reads CATSRRGGAYEQYF. CDR3 nucleotide sequence: TGTGCCACCAGCAGAAGGGGCGGCGCCTACGAGCAGTACTTC.